This T cell receptor (beta chain) was found in a study of T cell responses to AZD1222 COVID-19 vaccine. Study-level findings and limits: The donor group comprised mostly white British people and more females; the analysis possibly underestimated clonal diversity. Only a handful of AZD1222 recipients, several in all, had baseline seropositivity. After the peak T cell response, and only then, were repertoires sampled.

Investigators merged groups given second doses at roughly 4 or roughly 12 weeks. Concerning this clone: The antigen remains undetermined.

This table comes from immunoSEQ multiplex PCR, and its TCRdb copy is limited to in-frame clones, with some not included. The sample yields about 150,000 clones, around 87% seen once. Sequencing was performed on peripheral blood, taken 28 days after the second AZD1222 dose. The clonotype comes from an adult who received the AZD1222 COVID-19 vaccine.

As DNA, the CDR3 is TGTGCCAGCAGTTCCCGACAGGGAGGGGTCATGAACACTGAAGCTTTCTTT. Translating it yields CASSSRQGGVMNTEAFF. The rearrangement links TRBV28 to TRBJ1-1; 7 positions match TRBD1. In germline, CDR1 is MDHEN, CDR2 SYDVKM. With V trimmed by 4 bases and J by 0 bases, 11 bases remained unmatched. The CDR3 is made up of 17 amino acids.